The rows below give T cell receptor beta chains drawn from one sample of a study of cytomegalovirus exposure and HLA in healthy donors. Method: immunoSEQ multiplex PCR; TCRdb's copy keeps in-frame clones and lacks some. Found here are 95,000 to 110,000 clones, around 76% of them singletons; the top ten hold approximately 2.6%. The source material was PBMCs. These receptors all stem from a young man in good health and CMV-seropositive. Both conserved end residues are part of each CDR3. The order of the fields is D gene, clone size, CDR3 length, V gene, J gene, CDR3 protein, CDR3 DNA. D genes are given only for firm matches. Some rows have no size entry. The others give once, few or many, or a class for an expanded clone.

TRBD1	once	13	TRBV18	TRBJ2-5	CASSRDSQETQYF	TGTGCCAGCTCTCGGGACAGTCAAGAGACCCAGTACTTC
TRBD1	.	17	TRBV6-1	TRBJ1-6	CASSAMGGQGYNSPLHF	TGTGCCAGCAGTGCCATGGGGGGACAGGGCTATAATTCACCCCTCCACTTT
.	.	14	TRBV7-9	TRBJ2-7	CSSSSEETYYEQYF	TGTTCCAGCAGCTCCGAGGAGACCTACTACGAGCAGTACTTC
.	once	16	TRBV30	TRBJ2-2	CAWSVPGYYGTGELFF	TGTGCCTGGAGTGTACCGGGGTACTACGGAACCGGGGAGCTGTTTTTT
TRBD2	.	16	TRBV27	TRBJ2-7	CASSLFAGSGAYEQYF	TGTGCCAGCAGTTTATTTGCAGGGAGCGGGGCCTACGAGCAGTACTTC
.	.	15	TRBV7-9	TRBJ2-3	CSSSLRGGVEDTQYF	TGTTCCAGCAGCTTACGAGGCGGGGTGGAAGATACGCAGTATTTT
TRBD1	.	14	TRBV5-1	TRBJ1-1	CASNPGQTNTEAFF	TGCGCCAGCAACCCGGGACAGACGAACACTGAAGCTTTCTTT
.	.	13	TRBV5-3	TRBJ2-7	CARSFGGSYEQYF	TGTGCCAGAAGCTTCGGGGGCTCCTACGAGCAGTACTTC
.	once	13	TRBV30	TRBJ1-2	CAWSVLANYGYTF	TGTGCCTGGAGTGTATTAGCTAACTATGGCTACACCTTC
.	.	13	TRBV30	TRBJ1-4	CAWSGQINEKLFF	TGTGCCTGGAGTGGTCAGATTAATGAAAAACTGTTTTTT
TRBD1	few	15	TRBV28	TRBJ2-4	CASTTGAGTKNSQYF	TGTGCCAGCACCACAGGGGCAGGGACCAAAAACAGTCAGTACTTC
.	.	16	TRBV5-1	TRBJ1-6	CASSYDSSSYNSPLHF	TGCGCCAGCAGTTATGACTCGAGCTCCTATAATTCACCCCTCCACTTT
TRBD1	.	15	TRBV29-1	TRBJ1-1	CSVEPPGTGYTEAFF	TGCAGCGTTGAACCCCCCGGGACAGGGTACACTGAAGCTTTCTTT
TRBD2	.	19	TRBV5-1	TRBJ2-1	CASAAGGLAVLSSYNEQFF	TGCGCCAGCGCAGCTGGTGGACTAGCGGTCCTGAGCTCCTACAATGAGCAGTTCTTC
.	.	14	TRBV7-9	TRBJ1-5	CASSLVGGYQPQHF	TGTGCCAGCAGCTTAGTCGGCGGGTATCAGCCCCAGCATTTT
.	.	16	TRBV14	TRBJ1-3	CASSQVVGVSGNTIYF	TGTGCCAGCAGCCAAGTTGTTGGAGTTTCCGGAAACACCATATATTTT